A selection of T cell receptor beta chains follows, all from one sample in a study of shared clonotypes between healthy human individuals. Libraries were prepared by immunoSEQ multiplex PCR; TCRdb keeps only in-frame clonotypes and omits some of them. The table has approximately 1,500,000 clones, around 97% seen once. The sequenced material came from naive CD4+ T cells sorted from blood. The source of these receptors is a man aged 30-40 years in good health. The CDR3 runs from the conserved cysteine through the conserved F or W. The D gene is left open where the match is weak. Clone size, where shown, is once, few, many, or a class for clones that have expanded.

j_gene	d_gene	abundance	len	v_gene	CDR3nt	CDR3aa
TRBJ2-7	NA	NA	19	TRBV5-1	TGCGCCAGCAGCGCGAACGGGCGGTCCGCCACTCTGGGCTCCTACGAGCAGTACTTC	CASSANGRSATLGSYEQYF
TRBJ1-1	NA	NA	12	TRBV28	TGTGCCAGCAGTCTCCAGAACACTGAAGCTTTCTTT	CASSLQNTEAFF
TRBJ2-5	TRBD2	NA	17	TRBV5-4	TGTGCCAGCAGCTGGGGTCGGAGCGGGGCATACCAAGAGACCCAGTACTTC	CASSWGRSGAYQETQYF
TRBJ2-7	NA	NA	12	TRBV28	TGTGCCAGCAGTCCGCCCGGCTACGAGCAGTACTTC	CASSPPGYEQYF
TRBJ2-7	TRBD2	once	15	TRBV6-6	TGTGCCAGCAGAGACAGCGGGATCTCTTCCTACGAGCAGTACTTC	CASRDSGISSYEQYF
TRBJ2-1	NA	NA	15	TRBV7-2	TGTGCCAGCAGCCTGGCGGGGAGCTCCTACAATGAGCAGTTCTTC	CASSLAGSSYNEQFF
TRBJ2-3	TRBD2	NA	12	TRBV29-1	TGCAGCGTTGGTACGGGAGGAGATACGCAGTATTTT	CSVGTGGDTQYF
TRBJ2-1	TRBD1	NA	16	TRBV18	TGTGCCAGCTCACCACCGGCGGGACAGGAATTCAATGAGCAGTTCTTC	CASSPPAGQEFNEQFF
TRBJ1-2	NA	NA	15	TRBV15	TGTGCCACCAGCAGACCAGGATTAGCTAACTATGGCTACACCTTC	CATSRPGLANYGYTF
TRBJ1-2	TRBD1	NA	18	TRBV9	TGTGCCAGCAGCTTGAACCGGGACAGGGGGCGTTGGGACTATGGCTACACCTTC	CASSLNRDRGRWDYGYTF
TRBJ2-1	TRBD1	NA	15	TRBV5-1	TGCGCCAGCAGCTCTGACAGGGGGTCATATTATGAGCAGTTCTTC	CASSSDRGSYYEQFF
TRBJ1-5	TRBD1	NA	17	TRBV19	TGTGCCAGCTGTGGGACAGGGGGCCTAGTTAGCAATCAGCCCCAGCATTTT	CASCGTGGLVSNQPQHF
TRBJ2-5	NA	NA	12	TRBV29-1	TGCAGCGTTGAGGGGACTCAAGAGACCCAGTACTTC	CSVEGTQETQYF
TRBJ2-7	TRBD2	NA	16	TRBV19	TGTGCCAGTAGCAACCCGGGACTAGCGGGAGTCTACGAGCAGTACTTC	CASSNPGLAGVYEQYF
TRBJ1-5	NA	NA	15	TRBV6-5	TGTGCCAGCAGCCTCACCCGGGACAAGGGGCAGCCCCAGCATTTT	CASSLTRDKGQPQHF
TRBJ1-4	NA	NA	13	TRBV18	TGTGCCAGCTCACCCGACAGTTCTGAAAAACTGTTTTTT	CASSPDSSEKLFF
TRBJ2-7	TRBD2	once	17	TRBV5-1	TGCGCCAGTAGACTAGCGGGAGGGTCCCGGCTCTCCTACGAGCAGTACTTC	CASRLAGGSRLSYEQYF
TRBJ1-4	NA	once	13	TRBV19	TGTGCCAGTAGTATCTACGGGGGTCAAAAACTGTTTTTT	CASSIYGGQKLFF
TRBJ1-2	NA	once	15	TRBV5-1	TGCGCCAGCAGCTTGGCGGGTCACCTGCTCTATGGCTACACCTTC	CASSLAGHLLYGYTF
TRBJ2-1	TRBD2	NA	15	TRBV7-6	TGTGCCAGCAGCCCACTAGCGGGAGCACTCAATGAGCAGTTCTTC	CASSPLAGALNEQFF
TRBJ2-3	TRBD2	NA	15	TRBV6-6	TGTGCCAGCAGAAGTAGCGGGTTTAGCACAGATACGCAGTATTTT	CASRSSGFSTDTQYF
TRBJ2-5	TRBD2	NA	15	TRBV5-1	TGCGCCAGCAGCTTGGGGAGCGGGAGCGGGGAGACCCAGTACTTC	CASSLGSGSGETQYF
TRBJ2-3	NA	NA	14	TRBV7-2	TGTGCCAGCAGCTACAGGGCCCGCACAGATACGCAGTATTTT	CASSYRARTDTQYF
TRBJ2-1	TRBD2	NA	15	TRBV5-1	TGCGCCAGCAGCCGGGGAGTAGCGGGAGTAATTGAGCAGTTCTTC	CASSRGVAGVIEQFF
TRBJ2-3	NA	NA	12	TRBV28	TGTGCCAGCAGTCCCCTAGTGAATACGCAGTATTTT	CASSPLVNTQYF
TRBJ1-1	TRBD1	NA	14	TRBV15	TGTGCCACCAGCAGAGCACAGGGGGCTAGTGAAGCTTTCTTT	CATSRAQGASEAFF
TRBJ2-2	NA	once	15	TRBV18	TGTGCCAGCTCACCACTCGGGAGTAACACCGGGGAGCTGTTTTTT	CASSPLGSNTGELFF
TRBJ1-2	NA	NA	16	TRBV7-2	TGTGCCAGCAGCTTAGCCGGAGTGAAACCCGTCTATGGCTACACCTTC	CASSLAGVKPVYGYTF
TRBJ2-7	NA	once	16	TRBV11-1	TGTGCCAGCAGCCCCGGCAGAGGGCCAAGCTCCTACGAGCAGTACTTC	CASSPGRGPSSYEQYF
TRBJ2-3	NA	NA	11	TRBV7-9	TGTGCCAGCAGCGACACAGATACGCAGTATTTT	CASSDTDTQYF
TRBJ1-1	TRBD1	NA	15	TRBV5-4	TGTGCCAGCAGCTTGGCCGGGACAGGGATCACTGAAGCTTTCTTT	CASSLAGTGITEAFF
TRBJ2-4	NA	NA	14	TRBV11-2	TGTGCCAGCAGCCCCTCGGGGTCCAAAAACATTCAGTACTTC	CASSPSGSKNIQYF
TRBJ2-2	NA	NA	15	TRBV7-2	TGTGCCAGCAGCTTAGGCCAGGGAAGGCCCGGGGAGCTGTTTTTT	CASSLGQGRPGELFF
TRBJ2-3	TRBD2	NA	14	TRBV6-6	TGTGCCAGCACCGGACTAGCGGGCACAGATACGCAGTATTTT	CASTGLAGTDTQYF
TRBJ2-4	NA	NA	16	TRBV27	TGTGCCAGCAGTTTATTCGGGGACCCGGCCAAAAACATTCAGTACTTC	CASSLFGDPAKNIQYF
TRBJ1-5	NA	NA	14	TRBV4-3	TGCGCCAGCAGCCAAGATTTTAGCAATCAGCCCCAGCATTTT	CASSQDFSNQPQHF
TRBJ2-5	TRBD2	NA	15	TRBV7-8	TGTGCCAGCAGCCCTACAGCGGGAGTAGAAGAGACCCAGTACTTC	CASSPTAGVEETQYF
TRBJ2-3	NA	once	14	TRBV1	TGCACCAGCAGCCAAGGGGACAGCACAGATACGCAGTATTTT	CTSSQGDSTDTQYF
TRBJ1-1	NA	NA	14	TRBV29-1	TGCAGCGCGCGGGGAGGACCCCAGAACACTGAAGCTTTCTTT	CSARGGPQNTEAFF
TRBJ2-5	NA	NA	16	TRBV5-6	TGTGCCAGCAGCGTGGTGGGGAGGGGACAGGTGGAGACCCAGTACTTC	CASSVVGRGQVETQYF
TRBJ1-4	NA	NA	14	TRBV5-1	TGCGCCAGCAGCTTGGCGGGGACGGACGAAAAACTGTTTTTT	CASSLAGTDEKLFF
TRBJ1-5	TRBD1	once	15	TRBV7-2	TGTGCCAGCAGCTTATCACGGGACAGCCATCAGCCCCAGCATTTT	CASSLSRDSHQPQHF
TRBJ2-1	NA	NA	15	TRBV4-3	TGCGCCAGCAGCCTCCTCTCCGGATTCCGTAGTGAGCAGTTCTTC	CASSLLSGFRSEQFF
TRBJ2-5	TRBD2	NA	19	TRBV15	TGTGCCACCAGCAGAGATCTTCGGACTAGCGGGAGGGCCGGGGAGACCCAGTACTTC	CATSRDLRTSGRAGETQYF
TRBJ2-4	NA	NA	16	TRBV10-3	TGTGCCATCAGTGAGTCGATAAGTTCGGCCAAAAACATTCAGTACTTC	CAISESISSAKNIQYF
TRBJ1-1	TRBD1	NA	15	TRBV18	TGTGCCAGCTCACCACGGGGACAGGGAGGTACTGAAGCTTTCTTT	CASSPRGQGGTEAFF
TRBJ2-2	TRBD2	NA	14	TRBV11-3	TGTGCCAGCAGCTTAGTTGCGGGAGCCGGGGAGCTGTTTTTT	CASSLVAGAGELFF
TRBJ2-7	TRBD1	NA	13	TRBV6-1	TGTGCCAGCAGCCGGGACAGAGCCTACGAGCAGTACTTC	CASSRDRAYEQYF